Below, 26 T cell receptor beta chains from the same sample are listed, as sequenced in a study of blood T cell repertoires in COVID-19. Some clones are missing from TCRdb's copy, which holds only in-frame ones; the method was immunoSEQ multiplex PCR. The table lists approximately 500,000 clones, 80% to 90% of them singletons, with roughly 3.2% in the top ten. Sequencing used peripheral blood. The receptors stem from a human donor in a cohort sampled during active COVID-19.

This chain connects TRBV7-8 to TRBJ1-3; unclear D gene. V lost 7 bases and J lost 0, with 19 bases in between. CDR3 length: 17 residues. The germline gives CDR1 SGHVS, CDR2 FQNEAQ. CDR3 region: CASTLMGGPSSGNTIYF. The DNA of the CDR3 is TGTGCCAGCACCCTAATGGGAGGGCCTAGCTCTGGAAACACCATATATTTT.

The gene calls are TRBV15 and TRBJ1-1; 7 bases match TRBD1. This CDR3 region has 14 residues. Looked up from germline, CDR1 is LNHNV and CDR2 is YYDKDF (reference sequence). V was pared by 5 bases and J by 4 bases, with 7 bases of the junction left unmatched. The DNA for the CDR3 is TGTGCCACCAGCCACTGGGGGGACAGCACTGAAGCTTTCTTT. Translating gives CATSHWGDSTEAFF. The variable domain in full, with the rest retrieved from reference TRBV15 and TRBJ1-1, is DAMVIQNPRYQVTQFGKPVTLSCSQTLNHNVMYWYQQKSSQAPKLLFHYYDKDFNNEADTPDNFQSRRPNTSFCFLDIRSPGLGDTAMYLCATSHWGDSTEAFFGQGTRLTVV.

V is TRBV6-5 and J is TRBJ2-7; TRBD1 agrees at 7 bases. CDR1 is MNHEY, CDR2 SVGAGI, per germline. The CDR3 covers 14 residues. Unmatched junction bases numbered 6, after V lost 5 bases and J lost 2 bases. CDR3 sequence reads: CASSTMGQPYEQYF. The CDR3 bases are TGTGCCAGCAGTACTATGGGACAGCCCTACGAGCAGTACTTC.

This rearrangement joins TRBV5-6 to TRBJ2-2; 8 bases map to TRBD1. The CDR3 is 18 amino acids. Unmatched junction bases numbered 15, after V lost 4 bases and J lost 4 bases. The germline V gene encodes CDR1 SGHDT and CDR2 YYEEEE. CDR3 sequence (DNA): TGTGCCAGCAGCGATTATTGGACAGGGACCGTGTCCACCGGGGAGCTGTTTTTT. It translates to CASSDYWTGTVSTGELFF.

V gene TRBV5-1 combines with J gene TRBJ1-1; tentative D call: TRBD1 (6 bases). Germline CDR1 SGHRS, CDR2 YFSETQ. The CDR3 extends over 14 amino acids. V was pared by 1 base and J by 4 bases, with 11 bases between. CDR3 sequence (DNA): TGCGCCAGCAGCTTGAAGGGGGAAATCACTGAAGCTTTCTTT. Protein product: CASSLKGEITEAFF.

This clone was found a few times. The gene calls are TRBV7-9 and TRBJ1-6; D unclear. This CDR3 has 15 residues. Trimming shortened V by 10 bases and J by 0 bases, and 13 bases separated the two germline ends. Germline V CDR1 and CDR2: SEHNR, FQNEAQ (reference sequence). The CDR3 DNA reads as TGTGCCACCACAGCGTTAAGCTCCTATAATTCACCCCTCCACTTT. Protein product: CATTALSSYNSPLHF.

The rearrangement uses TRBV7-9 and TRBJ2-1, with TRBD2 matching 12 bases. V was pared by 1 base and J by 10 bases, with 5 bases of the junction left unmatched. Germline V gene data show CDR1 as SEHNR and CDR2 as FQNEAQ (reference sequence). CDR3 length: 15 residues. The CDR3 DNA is TGTGCCAGCAGCTTAGGACTAGCGGGAGCGCAGGAGCAGTTCTTC. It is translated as CASSLGLAGAQEQFF.

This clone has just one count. The CDR3 DNA is TGCAGCGCCTCTCGGGACAGTAACTATGGCTACACCTTC. Protein sequence: CSASRDSNYGYTF. The J gene is TRBJ1-2, the V gene TRBV29-1; 7 bases are shared with TRBD1. With 7 bases clipped from V and 1 base from J, the junction kept 6 bases outside the gene matches. Germline loops: CDR1 SQVTM, CDR2 ANQGSEA. The length of the CDR3 is 13 residues.

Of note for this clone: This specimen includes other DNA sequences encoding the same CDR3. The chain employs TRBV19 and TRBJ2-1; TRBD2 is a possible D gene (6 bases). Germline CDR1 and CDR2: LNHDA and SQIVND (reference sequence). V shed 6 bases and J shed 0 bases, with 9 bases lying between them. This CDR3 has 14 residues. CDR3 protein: CASSIGSSYNEQFF. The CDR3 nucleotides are TGTGCCAGTAGCATCGGGAGCTCCTACAATGAGCAGTTCTTC.

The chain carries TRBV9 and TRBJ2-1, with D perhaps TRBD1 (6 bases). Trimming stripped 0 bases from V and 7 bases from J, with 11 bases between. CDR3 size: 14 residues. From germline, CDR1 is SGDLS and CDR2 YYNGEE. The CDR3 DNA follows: TGTGCCAGCAGCGTAGGCAGAAGGGGGAATGAGCAGTTCTTC. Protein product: CASSVGRRGNEQFF.

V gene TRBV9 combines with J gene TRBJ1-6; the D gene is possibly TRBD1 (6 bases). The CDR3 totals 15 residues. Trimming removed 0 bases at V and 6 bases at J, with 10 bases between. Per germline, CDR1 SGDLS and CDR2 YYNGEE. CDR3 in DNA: TGTGCCAGCAGCGTAGATAGCAGGGGTAATTCACCCCTCCACTTT. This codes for CASSVDSRGNSPLHF.

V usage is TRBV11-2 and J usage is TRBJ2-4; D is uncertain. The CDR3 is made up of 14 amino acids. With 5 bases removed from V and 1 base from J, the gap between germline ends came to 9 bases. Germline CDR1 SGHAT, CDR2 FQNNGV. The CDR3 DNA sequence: TGTGCCAGCAGCCCCGGTCTCGCCAAAAACATTCAGTACTTC. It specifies CASSPGLAKNIQYF.

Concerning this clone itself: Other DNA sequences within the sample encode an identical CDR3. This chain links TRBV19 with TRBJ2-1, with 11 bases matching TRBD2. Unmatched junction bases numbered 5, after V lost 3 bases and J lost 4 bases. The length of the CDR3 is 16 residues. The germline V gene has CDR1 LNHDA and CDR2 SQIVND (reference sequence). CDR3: CASSIPGLAAYNEQFF. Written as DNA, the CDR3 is TGTGCCAGTAGTATCCCGGGACTAGCGGCTTACAATGAGCAGTTCTTC.

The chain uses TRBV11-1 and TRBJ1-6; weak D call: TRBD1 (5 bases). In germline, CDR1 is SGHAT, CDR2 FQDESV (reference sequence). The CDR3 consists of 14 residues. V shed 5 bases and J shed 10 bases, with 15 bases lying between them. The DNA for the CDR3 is TGTGCCAGCAGCGTGGACACTAATAGATCACCCCTCCACTTT. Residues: CASSVDTNRSPLHF. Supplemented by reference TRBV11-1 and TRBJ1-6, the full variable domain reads EAEVAQSPRYKITEKSQAVAFWCDPISGHATLYWYRQILGQGPELLVQFQDESVVDDSQLPKDRFSAERLKGVDSTLKIQPAELGDSAMYLCASSVDTNRSPLHFGNGTRLTVT.

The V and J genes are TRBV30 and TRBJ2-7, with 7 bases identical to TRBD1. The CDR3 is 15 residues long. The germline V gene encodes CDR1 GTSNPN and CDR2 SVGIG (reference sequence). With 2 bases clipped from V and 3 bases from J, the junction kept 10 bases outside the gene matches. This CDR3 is CAWSRQGGLDYEQYF. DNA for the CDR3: TGTGCCTGGAGTAGACAGGGTGGGCTGGACTACGAGCAGTACTTC.

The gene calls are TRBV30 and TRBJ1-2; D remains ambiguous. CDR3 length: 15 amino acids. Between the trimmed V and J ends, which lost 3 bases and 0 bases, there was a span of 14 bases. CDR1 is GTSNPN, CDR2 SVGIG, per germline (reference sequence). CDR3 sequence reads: CAWSASVLPNYGYTF. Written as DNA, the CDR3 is TGTGCCTGGAGCGCGTCGGTCTTACCTAACTATGGCTACACCTTC.

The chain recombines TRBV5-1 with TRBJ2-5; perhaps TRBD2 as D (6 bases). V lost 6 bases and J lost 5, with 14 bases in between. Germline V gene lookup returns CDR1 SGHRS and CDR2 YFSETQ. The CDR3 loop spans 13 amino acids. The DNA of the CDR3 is TGCGCCAGCACTGTTCCGGGAGTGGAGACCCAGTACTTC. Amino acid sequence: CASTVPGVETQYF.

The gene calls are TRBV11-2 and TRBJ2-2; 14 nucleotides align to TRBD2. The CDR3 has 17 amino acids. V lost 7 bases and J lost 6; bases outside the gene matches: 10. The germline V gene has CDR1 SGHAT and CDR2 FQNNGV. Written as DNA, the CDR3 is TGTGCCAGCATCCTCGGGACTAGCGGGAGTTTCCCCGGGGAGCTGTTTTTT. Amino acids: CASILGTSGSFPGELFF.

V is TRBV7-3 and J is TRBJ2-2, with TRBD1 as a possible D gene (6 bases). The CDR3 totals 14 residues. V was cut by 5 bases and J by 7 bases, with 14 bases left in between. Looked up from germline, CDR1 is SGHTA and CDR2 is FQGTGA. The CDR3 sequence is CASSPLTGGGELFF. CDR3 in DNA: TGTGCCAGCAGCCCGCTGACAGGCGGCGGGGAGCTGTTTTTT. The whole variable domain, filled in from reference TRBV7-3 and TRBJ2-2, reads GAGVSQTPSNKVTEKGKYVELRCDPISGHTALYWYRQSLGQGPEFLIYFQGTGAADDSGLPNDRFFAVRPEGSVSTLKIQRTERGDSAVYLCASSPLTGGGELFFGEGSRLTVL.

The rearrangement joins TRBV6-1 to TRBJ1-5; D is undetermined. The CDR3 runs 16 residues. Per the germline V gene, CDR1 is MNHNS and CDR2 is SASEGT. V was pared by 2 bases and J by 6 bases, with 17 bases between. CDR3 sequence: CASSESWGAGSQPQHF. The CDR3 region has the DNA TGTGCCAGCAGTGAATCCTGGGGTGCGGGAAGTCAGCCCCAGCATTTT.

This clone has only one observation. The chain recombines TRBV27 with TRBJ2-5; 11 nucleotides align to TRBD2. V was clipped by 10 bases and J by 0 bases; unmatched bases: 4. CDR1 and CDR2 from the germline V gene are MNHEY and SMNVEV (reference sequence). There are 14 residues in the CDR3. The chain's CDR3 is CATGLAGYQETQYF. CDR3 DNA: TGTGCCACCGGACTAGCGGGCTACCAAGAGACCCAGTACTTC.

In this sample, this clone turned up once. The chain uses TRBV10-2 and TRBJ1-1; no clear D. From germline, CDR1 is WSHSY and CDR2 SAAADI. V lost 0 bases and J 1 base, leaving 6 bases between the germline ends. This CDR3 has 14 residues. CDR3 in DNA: TGCGCCAGCAGTGAGTCGGCCCCGAACACTGAAGCTTTCTTT. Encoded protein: CASSESAPNTEAFF.

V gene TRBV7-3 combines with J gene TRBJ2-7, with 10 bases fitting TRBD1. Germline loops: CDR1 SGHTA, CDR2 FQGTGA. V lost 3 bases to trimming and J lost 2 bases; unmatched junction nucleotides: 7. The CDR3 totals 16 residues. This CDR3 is CASSLVDGTGAYEQYF. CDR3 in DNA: TGTGCCAGCAGCTTGGTTGACGGGACAGGGGCCTACGAGCAGTACTTC.

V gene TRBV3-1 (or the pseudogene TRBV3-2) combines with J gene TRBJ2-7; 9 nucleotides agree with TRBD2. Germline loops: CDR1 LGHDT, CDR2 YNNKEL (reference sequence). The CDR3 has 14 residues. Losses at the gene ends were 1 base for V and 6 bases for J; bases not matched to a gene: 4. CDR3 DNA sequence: TGTGCCAGCAGCCAAGCCGCGGGAGGGGGCGAGCAGTACTTC. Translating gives CASSQAAGGGEQYF.

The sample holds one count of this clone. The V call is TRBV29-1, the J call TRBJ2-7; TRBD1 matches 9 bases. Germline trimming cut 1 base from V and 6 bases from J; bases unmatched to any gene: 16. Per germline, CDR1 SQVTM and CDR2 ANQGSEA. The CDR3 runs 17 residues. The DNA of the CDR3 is TGCAGCGTTGAAGCGCCGGGACAGGGATTGGTCCTACGCGAGCAGTACTTC. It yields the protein CSVEAPGQGLVLREQYF.

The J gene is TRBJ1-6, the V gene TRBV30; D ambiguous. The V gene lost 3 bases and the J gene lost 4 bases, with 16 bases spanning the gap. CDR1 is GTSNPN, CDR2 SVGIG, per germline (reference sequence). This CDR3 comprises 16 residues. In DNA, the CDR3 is TGTGCCTGGAGGAGCCGCCCGGGGTTTTATAATTCACCCCTCCACTTT. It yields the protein CAWRSRPGFYNSPLHF.